This TCR beta chain derives from a study of blood T cell repertoires in COVID-19 (dated by TCRdb to about 2020). For context, the study as a whole: The collaborator samples originated in the United States, Italy and Spain and spanned the acute and convalescent phases of COVID-19. The material from the prospective study consisted of cDNA or gDNA derived from T cells, B-cell-depleted T cells, or PBMCs. Deeply sampled blood TCRbeta repertoires from subjects exposed to, actively infected with, or recovered from COVID-19 were included in the dataset. A freely available public database, intended as a resource for researchers studying the immune response to SARS-CoV-2, is where the repertoires were released. Samples were obtained from the ongoing ImmuneRACE study (first 160 participants) and from over a thousand subjects provided by 6 global collaborators. Nearly every sample came with metadata listing a de-identified subject ID, COVID-19 status, age in years and sex. Where HLA class I and class II types were available, the types were taken from metadata supplied by the sample provider, not from assay-based typing. Overall results and qualifications from the work: The quantity of clinical and demographic metadata differed by source and by participant and was supplied without curation.

Sequences LNHDA (CDR1) and SQIVND (CDR2) are obtained from the germline V gene (reference sequence). From the cysteine through the phenylalanine, the CDR3 covers 15 amino acids. Only the CDR3 portion is preserved as DNA: 45 bases, with reading frame beginning at the first base. The junction shows trimming of 1 base on V and 2 bases on J, plus 10 bases between the germline ends. Each collaborating institution followed its own protocols to collect whole blood in K2EDTA tubes. For TCRbeta analysis, collaborators shipped samples as frozen whole blood, isolated PBMCs, or DNA extracted from either of those sample types. With respect to this clone: It has no known antigen specificity. The input lacks base qualities; no much larger clone sits a single base away.

TCRbeta CDR3 regions were amplified from genomic DNA using the immunoSEQ Assay, a bias-controlled multiplex PCR. The paper's data handling went like this. Within the assay, amplification of reference gene primers was used to estimate how many nucleated cells each sample contained. Sequence reads were collapsed and filtered to measure the absolute abundance of every unique TCRbeta CDR3 rearrangement. For each sample, productive Simpson clonality was calculated as the square root of Simpson's diversity index across productive rearrangements. Entries here come from immuneACCESS through TCRdb and include only in-frame sequences with V and J called. Some clones fail to appear in such tables; in the studies checked, an unresolved V gene covers under half of the shortfall, and the cause of the remainder is unknown. For V, J and clone size, that table is used; D and trimming come from the DNA. Counted in this sample were more than 90,000 clones; about 85% of them appeared once. Jointly, the top ten make up more than 6% of the sample.

Sequenced sample: peripheral blood. The sequence came from a human donor in a cohort sampled during active COVID-19. The rearranged segments are TRBV19 and TRBJ2-3, and possibly TRBD1, on 6 matching bases. The DNA is TGTGCCAGTAGTATAGGGACAGTCTCCACAGATACGCAGTATTTT. Its protein product is CASSIGTVSTDTQYF.